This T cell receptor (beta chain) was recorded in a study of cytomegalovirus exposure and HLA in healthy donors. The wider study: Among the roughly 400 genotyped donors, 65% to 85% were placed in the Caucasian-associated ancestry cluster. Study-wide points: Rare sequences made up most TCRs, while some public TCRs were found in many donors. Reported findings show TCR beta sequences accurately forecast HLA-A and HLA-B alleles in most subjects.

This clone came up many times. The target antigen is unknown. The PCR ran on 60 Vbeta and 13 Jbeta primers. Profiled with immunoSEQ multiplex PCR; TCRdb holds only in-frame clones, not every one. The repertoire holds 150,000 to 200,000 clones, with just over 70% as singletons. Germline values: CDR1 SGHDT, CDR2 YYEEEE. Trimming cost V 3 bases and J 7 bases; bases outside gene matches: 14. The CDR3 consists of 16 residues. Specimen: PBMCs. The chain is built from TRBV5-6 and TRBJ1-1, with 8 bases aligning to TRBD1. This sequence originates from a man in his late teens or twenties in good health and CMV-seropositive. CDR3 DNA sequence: TGTGCCAGCAGCTCCCAGGGGGCGCGGGAAACTAATGAAGCTTTCTTT. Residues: CASSSQGARETNEAFF. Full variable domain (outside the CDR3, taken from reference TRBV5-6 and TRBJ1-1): DAGVTQSPTHLIKTRGQQVTLRCSPKSGHDTVSWYQQALGQGPQFIFQYYEEEERQRGNFPDRFSGHQFPNYSSELNVNALLLGDSALYLCASSSQGARETNEAFFGQGTRLTVV.